A single sample gave rise to the 29 T cell receptor beta chains below, sequenced in a study of cytomegalovirus exposure and HLA in healthy donors. Clones were read by immunoSEQ multiplex PCR, and TCRdb kept only the in-frame ones, dropping some. The sample has approximately 76,000 clones; approximately 93% are singletons. The sequenced material came from PBMCs. The receptor source for this set is a woman under 30 in good health and CMV-seropositive.

The chain employs TRBV6-5 and TRBJ2-7; 7 bases are a match to TRBD2. Per germline, CDR1 MNHEY and CDR2 SVGAGI. The CDR3 is 14 amino acids. J lost 5 bases, V lost 5 bases, and 9 bases had no gene match. The CDR3 DNA reads as TGTGCCAGCAGTCGTTGGGAGGGGACGAACGAGCAGTACTTC. Protein sequence: CASSRWEGTNEQYF.

The gene calls are TRBV7-2 and TRBJ1-1; D is ambiguous. The CDR3 is made up of 13 amino acids. Trimming shortened V by 4 bases and J by 0 bases, and 6 bases separated the two germline ends. The germline V gene has CDR1 SGHTA and CDR2 FQGNSA. The CDR3 coding sequence is TGTGCCAGCAGCTCTACAGTGAACACTGAAGCTTTCTTT. Residues: CASSSTVNTEAFF. Together with reference TRBV7-2 and TRBJ1-1, the CDR3 gives the full variable domain: GAGVSQSPSNKVTEKGKDVELRCDPISGHTALYWYRQSLGQGLEFLIYFQGNSAPDKSGLPSDRFSAERTGGSVSTLTIQRTQQEDSAVYLCASSSTVNTEAFFGQGTRLTVV.

The chain recombines TRBV7-7 with TRBJ2-2; D is ambiguous. The CDR3 is 15 amino acids. CDR1 is SSHAT and CDR2 is FNYEAQ in the germline V gene (reference sequence). The V end was cut by 1 base, the J end by 2 bases, with 8 bases between. The CDR3 is CASSLGGSNTGELFF. CDR3 in DNA: TGTGCCAGCAGCTTAGGAGGAAGCAACACCGGGGAGCTGTTTTTT.

The rearrangement uses TRBV28 and TRBJ2-7; TRBD1 matches at 12 bases. V was pared by 5 bases and J by 2 bases, with 7 bases of the junction left unmatched. The CDR3 spans 16 residues. Germline loops: CDR1 MDHEN, CDR2 SYDVKM. Written as DNA, the CDR3 is TGTGCCAGCAGTACGTACCGGGACAGGGGGCCCTACGAGCAGTACTTC. It is translated as CASSTYRDRGPYEQYF. The full variable domain, completed using reference TRBV28 and TRBJ2-7, is DVKVTQSSRYLVKRTGEKVFLECVQDMDHENMFWYRQDPGLGLRLIYFSYDVKMKEKGDIPEGYSVSREKKERFSLILESASTNQTSMYLCASSTYRDRGPYEQYFGPGTRLTVT.

The gene calls are TRBV6-1 and TRBJ2-2; maybe TRBD2 (6 bases). Per germline, CDR1 MNHNS and CDR2 SASEGT. CDR3 length equals 15 residues. The V end lost 6 bases, the J end lost 2 bases, and 13 bases lay between the germline ends. For the CDR3, the DNA is TGTGCCAGCAGCCCTTTGGGGGGAAACACCGGGGAGCTGTTTTTT. As protein: CASSPLGGNTGELFF.

The chain is built from TRBV5-4 and TRBJ2-3, with no clear D. The CDR3 spans 19 residues. CDR1 and CDR2 (germline): SGHNT, YYREEE (reference sequence). V was pared by 3 bases and J by 1 base, with 24 bases between. The CDR3 DNA reads as TGTGCCAGCAGCTCCGACCCCTGGGCCCCCAACTTGGGCACAGATACGCAGTATTTT. It encodes CASSSDPWAPNLGTDTQYF.

The genes are TRBV18 and TRBJ2-2; 11 positions agree with TRBD1. The CDR3 contains 15 residues. Per the germline V gene, CDR1 is KGHSH and CDR2 is LQKENI. Germline trimming cut 4 bases from V and 4 bases from J; bases unmatched to any gene: 2. The CDR3 loop is CASSLGTGGTGELFF. In DNA form, the CDR3 reads TGTGCCAGCTCACTTGGGACAGGGGGCACCGGGGAGCTGTTTTTT. The full variable domain, rest sourced from reference TRBV18 and TRBJ2-2, is NAGVMQNPRHLVRRRGQEARLRCSPMKGHSHVYWYRQLPEEGLKFMVYLQKENIIDESGMPKERFSAEFPKEGPSILRIQQVVRGDSAAYFCASSLGTGGTGELFFGEGSRLTVL.

The chain has TRBV2 and TRBJ1-5; D remains unclear. The length of the CDR3 is 13 residues. Trimming removed 4 bases from V and 0 bases from J, with 4 bases in between. The germline CDR1 and CDR2 sequences are SNHLY and FYNNEI. CDR3 nucleotides: TGTGCCAGCAGTGTATATAGCAATCAGCCCCAGCATTTT. Translated, it gives CASSVYSNQPQHF.

A single count supports this clone. The V call is TRBV9, the J call TRBJ1-3, with TRBD1 as a possible D gene (5 bases). Trimming left V 2 bases short and J 0 bases short, with 12 bases between. The V gene's germline CDR1 is SGDLS and CDR2 YYNGEE. The CDR3 length is 16 residues. CDR3 bases: TGTGCCAGCAGCGTGCACGGTAGGGGCTCTGGAAACACCATATATTTT. Its protein product is CASSVHGRGSGNTIYF. Drawing the rest from reference TRBV9 and TRBJ1-3, the complete variable domain is DSGVTQTPKHLITATGQRVTLRCSPRSGDLSVYWYQQSLDQGLQFLIQYYNGEERAKGNILERFSAQQFPDLHSELNLSSLELGDSALYFCASSVHGRGSGNTIYFGEGSWLTVV.

This chain uses TRBV14 with TRBJ2-5; the D gene is possibly TRBD2 (5 bases). V was trimmed by 1 base and J by 5 bases, leaving 17 bases between them. The germline gives CDR1 SGHDN, CDR2 FVKESK. This CDR3 spans 16 amino acids. CDR3: CASSQGPNGGYETQYF. CDR3 nucleotide sequence: TGTGCCAGCAGCCAAGGGCCCAATGGAGGCTACGAGACCCAGTACTTC.

This chain uses TRBV7-8 with TRBJ1-4, with D perhaps TRBD1 (6 bases). Trimming pared 2 bases from V and 5 bases from J, leaving 12 bases between. The germline V gene encodes CDR1 SGHVS and CDR2 FQNEAQ. The CDR3 has 15 amino acids. The CDR3 spells CASSLYSDSNEKLFF. For the CDR3, the DNA is TGTGCCAGCAGCTTATACTCGGACAGCAATGAAAAACTGTTTTTT.

V usage is TRBV29-1 and J usage is TRBJ2-3; 14 bases map to TRBD2. J lost 7 bases, V lost 5 bases, and 5 bases had no gene match. Germline-derived CDR1 and CDR2 are SQVTM and ANQGSEA. This CDR3 comprises 14 residues. CDR3 sequence (DNA): TGCAGCGTTAGACTAGCGGGAGGGAGGAATACGCAGTATTTT. The encoded protein is CSVRLAGGRNTQYF.

The genes are TRBV14 and TRBJ2-2; 9 bases agree with TRBD1. V lost 4 bases, J lost 4 bases, and 4 bases stayed unmatched. The CDR3 has 15 residues. The germline CDR1 and CDR2 sequences are SGHDN and FVKESK. This chain's CDR3 is CASSRDRVVTGELFF. CDR3 nucleotides: TGTGCCAGCAGCCGGGACAGGGTAGTCACCGGGGAGCTGTTTTTT.

The chain has TRBV7-9 and TRBJ2-5; TRBD2 matches 8 bases. Looked up from germline, CDR1 is SEHNR and CDR2 is FQNEAQ (reference sequence). The V and J ends lost 5 bases and 5 bases, in that order; junction bases with no gene match: 7. The CDR3 covers 14 residues. DNA of the CDR3: TGTGCCAGCAGCCCCCCGGGGGGGATGGAGACCCAGTACTTC. Encoded protein: CASSPPGGMETQYF.

The chain employs TRBV11-2 and TRBJ1-1, with a possible D match to TRBD1 (5 bases). Trimming stripped 4 bases from V and 1 base from J, with 13 bases between. The length of the CDR3 is 15 residues. Germline V gene sequence: CDR1 SGHAT, CDR2 FQNNGV. DNA of the CDR3: TGTGCCAGCAGCTCGAACAAACAGGCGAACACTGAAGCTTTCTTT. Protein sequence: CASSSNKQANTEAFF.

This sequence joins TRBV4-3 and TRBJ2-7; tentative D call: TRBD2 (7 bases). Germline values: CDR1 LGHNA, CDR2 YSLEER. V lost 2 bases, J lost 2 bases, and 13 bases lay in between. This CDR3 spans 15 amino acids. In DNA, the CDR3 is TGCGCCAGCAGCCAACTTCGCGGGGGCCCCTACGAGCAGTACTTC. Translation: CASSQLRGGPYEQYF.

The V and J genes are TRBV5-6 and TRBJ1-1; perhaps TRBD1 as D (5 bases). Germline CDR1 SGHDT, CDR2 YYEEEE. V was trimmed by 3 bases and J by 11 bases, leaving 20 bases between them. This CDR3 has 14 residues. In nucleotides, the CDR3 is TGTGCCAGCAGCTCCCCGTTGACAGAAAAAATTGCTTTCTTT. Translation gives CASSSPLTEKIAFF. Using reference TRBV5-6 and TRBJ1-1 for the parts outside the CDR3, the full variable domain is DAGVTQSPTHLIKTRGQQVTLRCSPKSGHDTVSWYQQALGQGPQFIFQYYEEEERQRGNFPDRFSGHQFPNYSSELNVNALLLGDSALYLCASSSPLTEKIAFFGQGTRLTVV.

The CDR3 DNA reads TGTGCCAGCAGTTTACGACAGGGCTTAAGTTACGAGCAGTACTTC. It is translated as CASSLRQGLSYEQYF. The chain has TRBV27 and TRBJ2-7, with 7 nucleotides matching TRBD1. Unmatched junction bases numbered 8, after V lost 2 bases and J lost 4 bases. Germline values: CDR1 MNHEY, CDR2 SMNVEV (reference sequence). This CDR3 comprises 15 residues.

The chain recombines TRBV11-3 with TRBJ2-7; D may be TRBD1 (5 bases). Trimming stripped 1 base from V and 4 bases from J, with 14 bases between. This CDR3 has 15 residues. Germline V gene data show CDR1 as SGHNT and CDR2 as YENEEA. CDR3 coding DNA: TGTGCCAGCAGCTTAGGGGGCGCCTGGACATACGAGCAGTACTTC. Translated, it gives CASSLGGAWTYEQYF.

This chain links TRBV7-2 with TRBJ2-3; the match to TRBD2 covers 8 bases. The length of the CDR3 is 16 residues. Germline V gene lookup returns CDR1 SGHTA and CDR2 FQGNSA. Trimming cost V 1 base and J 2 bases; bases outside gene matches: 5. CDR3 DNA: TGTGCCAGCAGCTTAGGAATTAGCGGGGTCACAGATACGCAGTATTTT. As protein: CASSLGISGVTDTQYF.

The rearrangement uses TRBV7-2 and TRBJ1-5; unclear D gene. The CDR3 sequence is 12 residues long. Germline V lookup: CDR1 SGHTA, CDR2 FQGNSA. Between the trimmed V and J ends, which lost 5 bases and 8 bases, there was a span of 10 bases. CDR3 loop: CASSGAGEPQHF. In DNA form, the CDR3 reads TGTGCCAGCAGCGGAGCCGGGGAGCCCCAGCATTTT.

This rearrangement joins TRBV19 to TRBJ2-7; 8 bases are a match to TRBD1. Germline V gene lookup returns CDR1 LNHDA and CDR2 SQIVND (reference sequence). V lost 4 bases, J lost 1 base, and 6 bases stayed unmatched. The CDR3 has 15 amino acids. Here the CDR3 DNA reads TGTGCCAGTAGTAGCAACGACAGGGGATCCTACGAGCAGTACTTC. Protein product: CASSSNDRGSYEQYF.

V usage is TRBV15 and J usage is TRBJ2-7; 11 positions agree with TRBD1. The V gene's germline CDR1 is LNHNV and CDR2 YYDKDF (reference sequence). V gave up 0 bases and J gave up 3 bases; unmatched junction bases: 7. The CDR3 consists of 17 residues. CDR3 sequence (DNA): TGTGCCACCAGCAGAGATGGGGGGACAGGGGGTTTCTACGAGCAGTACTTC. This codes for CATSRDGGTGGFYEQYF.

This sequence joins TRBV9 and TRBJ2-2; TRBD2 agrees at 8 bases. Germline V CDR1 and CDR2: SGDLS, YYNGEE. V was pared by 0 bases and J by 4 bases, with 5 bases of the junction left unmatched. CDR3 length equals 16 residues. CDR3 sequence reads: CASSVGLASPTGELFF. CDR3 nucleotide sequence: TGTGCCAGCAGCGTAGGACTAGCGAGCCCCACCGGGGAGCTGTTTTTT.

The chain combines TRBV11-2 with TRBJ1-1; 9 bases match TRBD1. V trimming: 5 bases; J trimming: 2 bases; junction bases outside the gene matches: 6. The germline CDR1 and CDR2 sequences are SGHAT and FQNNGV. The CDR3 sequence is 15 residues long. The CDR3 reads CASSPRTGDNTEAFF. Written as DNA, the CDR3 is TGTGCCAGCAGCCCCCGGACAGGGGATAACACTGAAGCTTTCTTT.

The V and J genes are TRBV6-5 and TRBJ1-2; 7 nucleotides match TRBD1. J was trimmed by 5 bases and V by 2 bases; bases with no gene match: 8. CDR1 is MNHEY and CDR2 is SVGAGI in the germline V gene. The CDR3 has 15 amino acids. CDR3 protein: CASSYAGQGGYGYTF. In nucleotides, the CDR3 is TGTGCCAGCAGTTACGCCGGGCAGGGGGGATATGGCTACACCTTC.

This chain links TRBV19 with TRBJ1-5; D ambiguous. The V and J ends lost 7 bases and 7 bases respectively, with 14 bases between them. In germline, CDR1 is LNHDA, CDR2 SQIVND (reference sequence). The CDR3 is 13 amino acids. CDR3 coding DNA: TGTGCCAGTAAGTACCGCACCGGGCAGCCCCAGCATTTT. It encodes CASKYRTGQPQHF.

This sequence joins TRBV5-6 and TRBJ2-3; 9 nucleotides agree with TRBD1. Germline CDR1 and CDR2: SGHDT and YYEEEE. The CDR3 consists of 16 residues. V gave up 3 bases and J gave up 4 bases; unmatched junction bases: 9. The CDR3 sequence is CASSSDGTGSPDTQYF. The CDR3 DNA is TGTGCCAGCAGCTCGGACGGGACAGGGAGTCCAGATACGCAGTATTTT.

This chain links TRBV5-3 with TRBJ2-7; TRBD1 is a possible D gene (5 bases). TRBV5-3 is an ORF for which the function is uncertain. There are 18 residues in the CDR3. Trimming pared 4 bases from V and 2 bases from J, leaving 25 bases between. CDR3: CARSLSTEVRPFTYEQYF. As DNA, the CDR3 is TGTGCCAGAAGCCTCTCGACAGAGGTGCGGCCCTTTACCTACGAGCAGTACTTC.